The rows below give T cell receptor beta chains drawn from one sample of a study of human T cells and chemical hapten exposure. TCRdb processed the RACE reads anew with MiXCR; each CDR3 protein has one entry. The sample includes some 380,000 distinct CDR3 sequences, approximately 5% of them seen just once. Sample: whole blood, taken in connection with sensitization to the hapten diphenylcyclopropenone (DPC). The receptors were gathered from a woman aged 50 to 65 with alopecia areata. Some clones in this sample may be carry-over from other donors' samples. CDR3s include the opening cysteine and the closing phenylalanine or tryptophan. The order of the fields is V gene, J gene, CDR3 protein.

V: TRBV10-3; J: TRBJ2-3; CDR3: CAISEMGPYLGPDTQYF
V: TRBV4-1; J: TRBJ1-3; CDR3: CASSPTDRAGNTIYF
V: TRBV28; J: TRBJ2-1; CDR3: CASSLRTSGRYNEQFF
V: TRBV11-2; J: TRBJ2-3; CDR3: CASSSGQGLTDTQYF
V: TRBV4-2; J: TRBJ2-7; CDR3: CASSQDLVAGASSYEQYF
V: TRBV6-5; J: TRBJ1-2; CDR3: CASSYGTLNYGYTF
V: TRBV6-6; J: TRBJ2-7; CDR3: CASSSILPGQGYEQYF
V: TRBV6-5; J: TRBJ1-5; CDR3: CASSTSRNQPQHF
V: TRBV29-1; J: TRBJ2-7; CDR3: CSVEWTGGEQYF
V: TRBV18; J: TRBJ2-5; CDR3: CASSRDRPETQYF
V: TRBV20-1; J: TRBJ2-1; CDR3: CSARGLYYNEQFF
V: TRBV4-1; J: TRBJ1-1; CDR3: CASSQDNNRGQSTEAFF
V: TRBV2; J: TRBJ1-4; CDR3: CASFYEKLFF
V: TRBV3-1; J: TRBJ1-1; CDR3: CASSQGVVGTEAFF
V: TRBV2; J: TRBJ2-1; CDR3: CASRSVAVTNEQFF
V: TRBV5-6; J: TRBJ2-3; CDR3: CASSLASAAGRALTDTQYF
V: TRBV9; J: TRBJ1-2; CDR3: CASSTRQGKNYGYTF
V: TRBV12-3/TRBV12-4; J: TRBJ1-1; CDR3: CASSRDRSEAFF
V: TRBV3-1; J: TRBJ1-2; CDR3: CASSQEGGYTF
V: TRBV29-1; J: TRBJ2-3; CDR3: CSVEPGLAGGLDTQYF
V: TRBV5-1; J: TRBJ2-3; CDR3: CASSLALPIIGTLTDTQYF
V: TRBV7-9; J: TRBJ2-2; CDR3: CARIGKTGELFF
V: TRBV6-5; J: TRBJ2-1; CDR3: CASSYGVSGGRKFF
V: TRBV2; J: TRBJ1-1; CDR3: CASRLTTEAFF
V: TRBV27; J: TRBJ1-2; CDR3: CASSLRLGEGYGYTF
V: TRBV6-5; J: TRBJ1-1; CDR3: CASSYSIRAGDTEAFF
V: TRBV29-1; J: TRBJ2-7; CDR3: CSVGRATVGHEQYF
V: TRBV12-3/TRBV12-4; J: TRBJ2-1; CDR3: CASSPTVGLAPGWEQFF
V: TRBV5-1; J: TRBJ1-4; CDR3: CASSPEGRVELFF
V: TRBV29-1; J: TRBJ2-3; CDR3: CSVGRATDTQYF
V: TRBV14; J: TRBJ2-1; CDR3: CASSGGTSTVREQFF
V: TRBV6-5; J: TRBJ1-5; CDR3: CASSKQFYQPQHF
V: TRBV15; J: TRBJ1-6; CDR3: CATSRDFGRLRESPLHF
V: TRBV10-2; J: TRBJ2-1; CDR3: CASSVDNEQFF
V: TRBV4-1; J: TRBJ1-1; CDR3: CASSQVKAGADTEAFF
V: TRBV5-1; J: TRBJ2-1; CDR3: CASSFKQGTGQFF
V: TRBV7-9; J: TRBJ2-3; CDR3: CASSSGTADLTDTQYF
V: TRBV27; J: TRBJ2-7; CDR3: CASSRGQGGFYEQYF
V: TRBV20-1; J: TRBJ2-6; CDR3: CSASKGALSGANVLTF
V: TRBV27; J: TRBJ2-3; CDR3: CASSFGTGGQSDTQYF
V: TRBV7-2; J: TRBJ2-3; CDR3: CASSGQGAVTDTQYF
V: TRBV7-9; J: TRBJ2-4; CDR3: CASSLWNIQYF
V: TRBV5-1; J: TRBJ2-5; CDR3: CASSFGASGGAGETQYF
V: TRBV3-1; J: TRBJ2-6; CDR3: CASSQEGVGSGANVLTF